The present TCR beta chain was sequenced within a study of response to subunit inactivated influenza vaccine (dated by TCRdb to the late 2010s). As for the study more broadly: Deep quantitative T cell receptor repertoire profiling was used in the study to track responses to a trivalent subunit inactivated influenza vaccine. General findings and caveats noted by the study authors: The authors suggested that each seasonal influenza vaccination may recruit only a limited number of new T cells.

Library generation was performed with RT-PCR. Sequenced using an Illumina HiSeq 2500. TCRdb reran the public reads through fastp at Q25 and MiXCR, keeping productive beta chains. CDR3 protein sequences are deduplicated, and each keeps its most common genes and DNA. The sample profile shows 450,000 to 600,000 distinct CDR3 sequences; 6% to 9% of them were found once. The top ten hold around 12% of the sample. This clonotype was seen at least ten times. Its antigen target is currently unknown. No base quality information exists; no much larger clone differs at one position. Via the germline V gene, CDR1 is MGHDK and CDR2 SYGVNS. The CDR3 spans 11 residues, from the cysteine through the phenylalanine. Only CDR3 DNA is held: 33 bases, read in frame from base 1. V loses 1 base of germline sequence and J loses 9 bases, and the interval between the two ends is 3 bases.

This TCR came from a man aged 45 to 70 who received an inactivated influenza vaccine. Donor details come from another sample of the same person, matched by shared clones. Sequenced material: PBMCs from blood, taken around 25 months after vaccination. The chain is encoded by TRBV25-1 joined to TRBJ2-2; too little of a D gene remains to name it. The nucleotide sequence reads TGTGCCAGCAGTGAATCCCGGGAGCTGTTTTTT. It translates to CASSESRELFF.